This T cell receptor (beta chain) appears in the sequencing data of a study of shared clonotypes between healthy human individuals. Findings and caveats of the study: Between a handful of donors, naive CD4 clonotypes were shared at a level of approximately 5%. Larger estimated richness was generally recorded for naive subsets relative to memory subsets.

Several immunoSEQ plates received, in even portions, the genomic DNA of each subset. Sequencing was performed with immunoSEQ multiplex PCR; in TCRdb, only in-frame clones are kept and a portion is missing. Seen here are 1,400,000 or so clones, about 98.5% observed once, and the top ten hold around 0.33%. The CDR3 runs to 13 residues. Germline CDR1 and CDR2: SGHNT and YYREEE (reference sequence). Trimming removed 2 bases at V and 6 bases at J, with 11 bases between. A remark on this clone: Its target is unknown.

CD45RA+ naive and CD45RA-negative memory subsets were separated from CD4+ cells. V and J are TRBV5-4 and TRBJ1-2; D unresolved. The receptor's source is a man aged 30 to 45 in good health. Sequencing used naive CD4+ T cells sorted from blood. Subset defined: CD45RA+ positively selected. The CDR3 loop reads CASSFRSPHGYTF. CDR3 in DNA: TGTGCCAGCAGCTTCAGGTCGCCGCATGGCTACACCTTC.